This T cell receptor beta chain stems from a study of T cells in Graves' hyperthyroidism and ophthalmopathy. The V gene's germline CDR1 is SGHVS and CDR2 FNYEAQ. V lost 1 base, J lost 3 bases, and 4 bases stayed unmatched. This CDR3 has 15 amino acids. RNA transcripts yielded amplified TCR beta CDR3 regions. Initially, a first-round RT-PCR of the TCR CDR3 employed the HTBI primer set. TCRdb independently ran MiXCR on the multiplex PCR reads; one entry per CDR3 protein. This sample carries about 250,000 distinct CDR3 sequences, roughly a quarter of them seen once, and the ten largest clones take under 40%. This clonotype was detected many times.

The sequencing input was blood. The J gene is TRBJ2-7, the V gene TRBV7-6, with 9 bases lining up with TRBD1. The source of this sequence is a woman aged 40 to 50 with Graves' ophthalmopathy. In DNA form, the CDR3 reads TGTGCCAGCAGCTTAGGGACAGGGGCCGACTACGAGCAGTACTTC. Translation gives CASSLGTGADYEQYF. The whole variable domain, filled in from reference TRBV7-6 and TRBJ2-7, reads GAGVSQSPRYKVTKRGQDVALRCDPISGHVSLYWYRQALGQGPEFLTYFNYEAQQDKSGLPNDRFSAERPEGSISTLTIQRTEQRDSAMYRCASSLGTGADYEQYFGPGTRLTVT.